This TCR beta chain was sequenced for a study of response to subunit inactivated influenza vaccine. Trimming at V came to 4 bases and at J to 9 bases, leaving 6 bases not matched to a gene. Germline assignment: CDR1 SQVTM and CDR2 ANQGSEA. The CDR3 has 13 amino acids. General study points: With each seasonal influenza vaccination, the authors suggested, few new T cells are recruited.

TCRdb redid the calling of the RT-PCR reads with MiXCR, one entry per CDR3 protein. The data contain 450,000 to 600,000 distinct CDR3 sequences, more than 7% of them singletons. Concerning this clonotype itself: The antigen is undetermined.

The V gene is TRBV29-1, the J gene TRBJ2-1, with 10 bases identical to TRBD2. Sequencing was performed on PBMCs from blood, taken around 2 years after vaccination. This clonotype was sampled from a man aged 50 to 75 who received an inactivated influenza vaccine. CDR3 coding DNA: TGCAGCGTTGTTAAAGCGGGGGGGGGTGAGCAGTTCTTC. Protein product: CSVVKAGGGEQFF.